This TCR beta chain was sequenced for a study of blood T cell repertoires in COVID-19. Study as a whole: Researchers got acute and convalescent COVID-19 samples from the United States, Italy and Spain. Sources were T cells, B-cell-depleted T cells, or PBMCs; the material itself was cDNA or gDNA.

With 6 bases clipped from V and 4 bases from J, the junction kept 12 bases outside the gene matches. Germline assignment: CDR1 LNHDA and CDR2 SQIVND (reference sequence). The CDR3 spans 17 residues. As originally analysed: Estimates of nucleated cell counts were drawn from the amplification of reference gene primers. Generated by immunoSEQ multiplex PCR, the TCRdb table keeps only in-frame clones and is missing some. V, J and clone size are taken as reported in that table, and D and trimming were inferred from the DNA itself. In the table there are about 220,000 clones, roughly nine tenths of which are singletons.

Sequences were obtained from PBMCs or T cells enriched from blood (not recorded which). This chain joins TRBV19 and TRBJ2-3, with 11 bases identical to TRBD2. This clonotype was sampled from a woman aged 18-35 years in a cohort exposed to, infected with or recovered from COVID-19 (not recorded which). The CDR3, as DNA: TGTGCCAGTAGCCCCCCCCGACTAGCGGGATTGGCAGATACGCAGTATTTT. Residues: CASSPPRLAGLADTQYF.